This T cell receptor beta chain was sequenced in a study of blood T cell repertoires in COVID-19. The overall study: T cells, B-cell-depleted T cells, or PBMCs provided the cDNA or gDNA that served as material.

The CDR3 is 15 amino acids. The germline V and J ends were trimmed by 6 bases and 0 bases, with 9 bases remaining between them. The V gene's germline CDR1 is SEHNR and CDR2 FQNEAQ (reference sequence). In the study's own analysis: Reference gene primer amplification gave estimated nucleated cell counts. Libraries were prepared by immunoSEQ multiplex PCR; TCRdb keeps only in-frame clonotypes and omits some of them. The DNA was the basis for D and trimming; V, J and clone size are from that table. The data contain about 320,000 clones, around 83% of them singletons. Sequenced material: peripheral blood. The V and J genes are TRBV7-9 and TRBJ1-6; D is possibly TRBD1 (6 bases). This TCR derives from a woman aged 45 to 65 with acute or convalescent COVID-19. CDR3 in amino acids: CASRDSSSYNSPLHF. CDR3 bases: TGTGCCAGCAGGGACAGTAGCTCCTATAATTCACCCCTCCACTTT. Full variable domain (missing parts from reference TRBV7-9 and TRBJ1-6): DTGVSQNPRHKITKRGQNVTFRCDPISEHNRLYWYRQTLGQGPEFLTYFQNEAQLEKSRLLSDRFSAERPKGSFSTLEIQRTEQGDSAMYLCASRDSSSYNSPLHFGNGTRLTVT.